These 27 T cell receptor beta chains were all obtained from the same sample, sequenced in a study of T cells expressing NK-cell markers. TCRdb derives one entry per CDR3 protein from the 5' RACE reads, leaving out DNA. The sample table includes 500,000 or so distinct CDR3 sequences. The sequencing sample was made of blood T cells: a sorted CD56 or NKG2C T cell subset, CD4+ or CD8+ T cells, or bulk PBMC T cells (not recorded which). The receptors were gathered from a young man in good health.

CDR3 sequence reads: CASSLYRLDQETQYF. V and J are TRBV7-8 and TRBJ2-5. This CDR3 has 15 residues. CDR1 and CDR2 (germline): SGHVS, FQNEAQ.

The chain has TRBV20-1 and TRBJ2-3. CDR3 length equals 14 residues. Looked up from germline, CDR1 is DFQATT and CDR2 is SNEGSKA (reference sequence). The CDR3 region is CSASSSAGTDTQYF.

V is TRBV29-1 and J is TRBJ2-1; absent DNA, TCRdb's TRBD2 call cannot be checked. CDR1 and CDR2 (germline): SQVTM, ANQGSEA. CDR3 size: 15 residues. Here the CDR3 reads CSVETGLAGYNEQFF.

The V and J genes are TRBV6-1 and TRBJ2-7; the D gene TCRdb calls, TRBD1, cannot be checked with no DNA. Germline V gene data show CDR1 as MNHNS and CDR2 as SASEGT. This CDR3 has 18 amino acids. The CDR3 protein is CASSDRRTGLTLTYEQYF.

The gene calls are TRBV7-3 and TRBJ2-1; the TCRdb D gene call, TRBD2, has no DNA to confirm it. There are 15 residues in the CDR3. Germline V gene sequence: CDR1 SGHTA, CDR2 FQGTGA. The CDR3 sequence is CASSLSLAGFNEQFF.

The V call is TRBV7-9, the J call TRBJ2-5; TCRdb outputs TRBD2, but without DNA this stays unchecked. This CDR3 region has 15 residues. Germline V gene sequence: CDR1 SEHNR, CDR2 FQNEAQ (reference sequence). CDR3 sequence reads: CASSYGEALLEAQYF. The full variable domain, its missing parts supplied by reference TRBV7-9 and TRBJ2-5, is DTGVSQNPRHKITKRGQNVTFRCDPISEHNRLYWYRQTLGQGPEFLTYFQNEAQLEKSRLLSDRFSAERPKGSFSTLEIQRTEQGDSAMYLCASSYGEALLEAQYFGPGTRLLVL.

This chain joins TRBV9 and TRBJ2-1; the TRBD2 assignment by TCRdb is unverifiable without DNA. Germline CDR1 is SGDLS and CDR2 is YYNGEE. The CDR3 length is 16 residues. CDR3 residues: CASSVVKRAVYNEQFF. Together with reference TRBV9 and TRBJ2-1, the CDR3 gives the full variable domain: DSGVTQTPKHLITATGQRVTLRCSPRSGDLSVYWYQQSLDQGLQFLIQYYNGEERAKGNILERFSAQQFPDLHSELNLSSLELGDSALYFCASSVVKRAVYNEQFFGPGTRLTVL.

This chain links TRBV11-1 with TRBJ2-6; the TCRdb call, TRBD2, lacks DNA for checking. Looked up from germline, CDR1 is SGHAT and CDR2 is FQDESV (reference sequence). There are 19 residues in the CDR3. The CDR3 sequence is CASSAGTGLAGTGANVLTF.

The CDR3: CASSLLSDTRTQYF. The V gene is TRBV28, the J gene TRBJ2-3; the D call of TRBD1 rests on TCRdb alone, since no DNA is present to check it. The CDR3 has 14 amino acids. CDR1 is MDHEN and CDR2 is SYDVKM in the germline V gene.

This chain's CDR3 is CSAEPRLAGGPGETQYF. The chain links TRBV29-1 to TRBJ2-5; TCRdb designates TRBD2, a call that cannot be tested without DNA. Germline-derived CDR1 and CDR2 are SQVTM and ANQGSEA. The CDR3 spans 17 residues. The full variable domain, completed using reference TRBV29-1 and TRBJ2-5, is SAVISQKPSRDICQRGTSLTIQCQVDSQVTMMFWYRQQPGQSLTLIATANQGSEATYESGFVIDKFPISRPNLTFSTLTVSNMSPEDSSIYLCSAEPRLAGGPGETQYFGPGTRLLVL.

The CDR3 region is CSARQAGPVGLETQYF. The gene calls are TRBV20-1 and TRBJ2-5; the TCRdb call, TRBD1, lacks DNA for checking. From germline, CDR1 is DFQATT and CDR2 SNEGSKA (reference sequence). CDR3 length: 16 residues.

The rearrangement joins TRBV20-1 to TRBJ2-1; TCRdb outputs TRBD2, but without DNA this stays unchecked. There are 16 residues in the CDR3. The germline V gene encodes CDR1 DFQATT and CDR2 SNEGSKA (reference sequence). This CDR3 reads CSASFSGREAHNEQFF.

The chain links TRBV12-3 or TRBV12-4 to TRBJ1-1; the TCRdb call, TRBD1, lacks DNA for checking. The CDR3 loop spans 14 amino acids. CDR3 sequence reads: CASRFRSGNTEAFF.

V and J are TRBV24-1 and TRBJ1-5. Germline assignment: CDR1 KGHDR and CDR2 SFDVKD. The CDR3 length is 13 residues. The CDR3 sequence: CATSDLQNQPQHF.

This sequence joins TRBV27 and TRBJ2-5; TCRdb's assignment of TRBD2 cannot be checked, as there is no DNA. The germline CDR1 and CDR2 sequences are MNHEY and SMNVEV (reference sequence). This CDR3 is built from 15 residues. The CDR3 here is CASSFVTSWPETQYF.

CDR3 region: CASSRSGGRQPQHF. The genes are TRBV12-3 or TRBV12-4 and TRBJ1-5. The CDR3 spans 14 residues.

The V gene is TRBV5-5, the J gene TRBJ2-7. The CDR3 length is 15 residues. Per germline, CDR1 SGHKS and CDR2 YYEKEE (reference sequence). The CDR3 reads CASRAIIASLYEQYF.

V usage is TRBV12-3 or TRBV12-4 and J usage is TRBJ2-7; with no DNA, the TCRdb D assignment of TRBD2 cannot be verified. This CDR3 contains 17 residues. The CDR3 loop reads CASSLGGLGYFSYEQYF.

The V call is TRBV4-1, the J call TRBJ1-5. Germline V lookup: CDR1 MGHRA, CDR2 YSYEKL. The CDR3 is 15 residues long. The CDR3: CASSQVAGRSQPQHF.

The chain employs TRBV12-3 or TRBV12-4 and TRBJ1-2. This CDR3 has 13 residues. The CDR3: CASSYGRASGYTF.

This chain joins TRBV7-2 and TRBJ2-5; with no DNA, the TCRdb D assignment of TRBD2 cannot be verified. Germline V lookup: CDR1 SGHTA, CDR2 FQGNSA. This CDR3 spans 14 amino acids. This chain's CDR3 is CASSWAGGEETQYF.

This chain links TRBV5-1 with TRBJ2-3; absent DNA, TCRdb's TRBD1 call cannot be checked. Per the germline V gene, CDR1 is SGHRS and CDR2 is YFSETQ. The CDR3 loop spans 16 amino acids. The CDR3 protein is CASRPQGYLSTDTQYF.

This chain connects TRBV21-1 to TRBJ2-1; as DNA is missing, the TRBD2 call by TCRdb cannot be tested. TRBV21-1 is a recognized pseudogene. The CDR3 totals 17 residues. The CDR3 loop reads CAKIRARVFLPDNEQFF.

The rearrangement links TRBV6-5 to TRBJ1-2. Germline V gene lookup returns CDR1 MNHEY and CDR2 SVGAGI. The CDR3 length is 14 residues. CDR3 residues: CASSSGRANYGYTF.

The gene calls are TRBV28 and TRBJ2-1; TCRdb proposes TRBD1, but this gene call is untestable without DNA. Germline lookup yields CDR1 MDHEN and CDR2 SYDVKM. The CDR3 has 14 residues. The CDR3 is CASSLTGSYNEQFF.

The gene calls are TRBV9 and TRBJ1-2; TCRdb's D gene call, TRBD1, goes unchecked for lack of DNA. Germline assignment: CDR1 SGDLS and CDR2 YYNGEE. This CDR3 is 15 amino acids long. The CDR3 sequence: CASSVASRGNYGYTF. The whole variable domain, filled in from reference TRBV9 and TRBJ1-2, reads DSGVTQTPKHLITATGQRVTLRCSPRSGDLSVYWYQQSLDQGLQFLIQYYNGEERAKGNILERFSAQQFPDLHSELNLSSLELGDSALYFCASSVASRGNYGYTFGSGTRLTVV.

The chain recombines TRBV6-1 with TRBJ2-2; TCRdb reports TRBD1, a call that lacks DNA to check it against. Germline V gene lookup returns CDR1 MNHNS and CDR2 SASEGT. The CDR3 sequence is 14 residues long. CDR3: CASSGDGYTGELFF.